Sequencing of this T cell receptor (beta chain) was carried out in a study of STAT3 mutations in large granular lymphocyte leukemia. Study-level findings and limits: In T-cell large granular lymphocyte leukemia, about half of patients showed multiple immunodominant subclonotypes.

The CDR3 runs 14 residues. Per germline, CDR1 LNHDA and CDR2 SQIVND (reference sequence). The trim removed 6 bases at V and 0 bases at J, leaving 5 bases unmatched. Average productive template count per sample was approximately 41,000. Produced via immunoSEQ multiplex PCR; TCRdb's table is partial and in-frame only. Here the sample spans under 25,000 clones, approximately 90% being singletons. Notes on this clone: Its antigen is as yet unknown.

Material for sequencing was peripheral blood mononuclear cells. The V and J genes are TRBV19 and TRBJ2-7; 7 bases fit TRBD1. The receptor's source is a man aged 60 to 69 with T-cell large granular lymphocyte leukemia. Some clones in this sample may be carry-over from other donors' samples. This CDR3 reads CASRLDRSSYEQYF. CDR3 DNA: TGTGCCAGTAGGTTGGACAGGTCCTCCTACGAGCAGTACTTC. The variable domain in full, with the rest retrieved from reference TRBV19 and TRBJ2-7, is DGGITQSPKYLFRKEGQNVTLSCEQNLNHDAMYWYRQDPGQGLRLIYYSQIVNDFQKGDIAEGYSVSREKKESFPLTVTSAQKNPTAFYLCASRLDRSSYEQYFGPGTRLTVT.